A selection of T cell receptor beta chains follows, all from one sample in a study of human T cells and chemical hapten exposure. TCRdb re-derived calls from the RACE reads in MiXCR, one entry per CDR3 protein. The repertoire holds about 83,000 distinct CDR3 sequences, with around 7% as singletons. The sample in question was whole blood, obtained in connection with sensitization to the hapten diphenylcyclopropenone (DPC). The receptors originated from a woman aged 25 to 45 with alopecia areata. Some clones in this sample may be carry-over from other donors' samples. Both conserved end residues are part of each CDR3. A D gene is named only where the DNA matches it firmly. Clone sizes are given selectively: once, few, many, or a class where the clone is expanded.

TRBV29-1	TRBD1	few	TRBJ1-5	TGCAGCCCTGACCGGGACAGGGACCCTAATAGCAATCAGCCCCAGCATTTT	CSPDRDRDPNSNQPQHF
TRBV6-6	-	many	TRBJ1-5	TGTGCCAGCAGCCAACCGTCGGTCTATAGCAATCAGCCCCAGCATTTT	CASSQPSVYSNQPQHF
TRBV7-2	-	few	TRBJ2-5	TGTGCCAGCAGCTTAGATGAGAGTCACCGTACTTCCCCAGGGCAAGAGACCCAGTACTTC	CASSLDESHRTSPGQETQYF
TRBV5-1	-	few	TRBJ2-3	TGCGCCAGCAAAACAGGCCGCCCCGATCCTAGCACAGATACGCAGTATTTT	CASKTGRPDPSTDTQYF
TRBV2	TRBD1	many	TRBJ2-3	TGTGCCAGCAGTGAAGCGCTTCTCGGCAGGGGGCCAGCAGATACGCAGTATTTT	CASSEALLGRGPADTQYF
TRBV2	TRBD1	few	TRBJ2-1	TGTGCCAGCACTCGACAGGGGTTTTGGAATGAGCAGTTCTTC	CASTRQGFWNEQFF
TRBV9	-	few	TRBJ1-6	TGTGCCAGCAACTCAGACGGGAATTCACCCCTCCACTTT	CASNSDGNSPLHF
TRBV2	-	-	TRBJ1-2	TGTGCCAGCAATTCAGGGATAAACTATGGCTACACCTTC	CASNSGINYGYTF
TRBV3-1	-	many	TRBJ2-1	TGTGCCAGCAGATCGAGGATGGCCTCCTACAATGAGCAGTTCTTC	CASRSRMASYNEQFF
TRBV18	-	many	TRBJ1-1	TGTGCCAGCTCACCACCTGGCGTGAACACTGAAGCTTTCTTT	CASSPPGVNTEAFF
TRBV5-1	TRBD1	many	TRBJ2-3	TGCGCCAGCAGCTTGCAGGGACAGGGCGCAGATACGCAGTATTTT	CASSLQGQGADTQYF
TRBV18	-	-	TRBJ2-1	TGTGTCAGCTCACCACCGTCCAGGGGCAATGAGCAGTTCTTC	CVSSPPSRGNEQFF
TRBV7-9	TRBD1	many	TRBJ2-3	TGTGCCAGCAGCCAGGGACAGGGAGACACAGATACGCAGTATTTT	CASSQGQGDTDTQYF
TRBV5-1	-	few	TRBJ2-5	TGCGCCAGCAGCTTGGCCCTAGGAGGCAGGGTGGAAGAGACCCAGTACTTC	CASSLALGGRVEETQYF
TRBV20-1	-	many	TRBJ1-2	TGCAGTGCTAGGAAATCCGGCGGGACGAACTATGGCTACACCTTC	CSARKSGGTNYGYTF
TRBV5-1	-	-	TRBJ2-7	TGCGCCAGCAGCACGGACAGTTACTACGAGCAGTACTTC	CASSTDSYYEQYF
TRBV7-9	-	few	TRBJ1-1	TGTGCCAGCAGCCCGCCCCGCCTGGGGGTTAGGACTGAAGCTTTCTTT	CASSPPRLGVRTEAFF
TRBV5-1	TRBD2	-	TRBJ2-3	TGCGCCAGCAGCTTGGGACCCATTAGCGGGGGGGCCGAAGATACGCAGTATTTT	CASSLGPISGGAEDTQYF
TRBV12-3/TRBV12-4	-	few	TRBJ1-1	TGTGCCAGCAGTGCTAGCCTTTGGTACAGGGACACTGAAGCTTTCTTT	CASSASLWYRDTEAFF
TRBV23-1	-	many	TRBJ1-5	TGCGCCAGCAGTCTGGGACCCATGGTGTCCCAGCATTTT	CASSLGPMVSQHF
TRBV6-5	TRBD2	-	TRBJ2-3	TGTGCCAGCAGTACTCTAGCGGGGGTCACAGATACGCAGTATTTT	CASSTLAGVTDTQYF
TRBV15	TRBD1	-	TRBJ1-1	TGTGCCACCAGCAGAGGGTCGGGACAGGGGAACACTGAAGCTTTCTTT	CATSRGSGQGNTEAFF
TRBV9	-	-	TRBJ1-1	TGTGCCAGCAGCGTTGGGGGAGTAGAGAACACTGAAGCTTTCTTT	CASSVGGVENTEAFF
TRBV27	-	few	TRBJ2-6	TGTGCCAGCAGCTTCGCCGCCCTATATAGGGCCAACGTCCTGACTTTC	CASSFAALYRANVLTF
TRBV6-5	-	many	TRBJ1-1	TGTGCCAGCAGTAGGCCCGGGGTCACATACACTGAAGCTTTCTTT	CASSRPGVTYTEAFF
TRBV6-2/TRBV6-3	-	once	TRBJ2-1	TGTGTCAGCAGTCTGGGCTCTCCGCATGAGCAGTTCTTC	CVSSLGSPHEQFF
TRBV7-2	-	many	TRBJ1-3	TGTGCCAGCAGTCTTCAAGGCGGGGCGCCTGGAAACACCATATATTTT	CASSLQGGAPGNTIYF
TRBV20-1	-	many	TRBJ2-3	TGCAGTGCTAGAGACTCTGTCGTGGGGGCAGATACGCAGTATTTT	CSARDSVVGADTQYF
TRBV7-2	TRBD1	-	TRBJ1-1	TGTGCCAGCAGCTTAGGGGGGTACGACAGGGGGTCGGCCTTCTGGGCTTTCTTT	CASSLGGYDRGSAFWAFF
TRBV7-3	-	few	TRBJ1-1	TGTGCCAGCAGCTTAGGACAGAACCCCACTGAAGCTTTCTTT	CASSLGQNPTEAFF
TRBV10-3	-	many	TRBJ2-6	TGTGCCATCAGTGAGTCTGGGGCAGCTGGGGCCAACGTCCTGACTTTC	CAISESGAAGANVLTF
TRBV5-1	-	-	TRBJ1-1	TGCGCCAGCAGCCTCCGGGACCGGGAAAATTTGAACACTGAAGCTTTCTTT	CASSLRDRENLNTEAFF
TRBV6-2/TRBV6-3	-	many	TRBJ2-7	TGTGCCAGCAGTCCCCAAGGGTACGAGCAGTACTTC	CASSPQGYEQYF
TRBV20-1	TRBD1	many	TRBJ1-4	TGCAGTGCCAGACCGGGACAGGGGAATGAAAAACTGTTTTTT	CSARPGQGNEKLFF
TRBV29-1	-	many	TRBJ2-4	TGCAGCGCCGTCGGTCAGGGTGTGACCAAAAACATTCAGTACTTC	CSAVGQGVTKNIQYF
TRBV7-2	TRBD2	-	TRBJ2-7	TGTGCCAGCAGCACTAGCGGGGGGAGATTGGACGAGCAGTACTTC	CASSTSGGRLDEQYF
TRBV11-2	TRBD1	few	TRBJ2-3	TGTGCCAGCAGGACCGGGACAGGAGTTGGTACGCAGTATTTT	CASRTGTGVGTQYF
TRBV6-6	-	many	TRBJ1-1	TGTGCCAGCAGTTATCCGGACACCGAAGCTTTCTTT	CASSYPDTEAFF
TRBV12-3/TRBV12-4	-	many	TRBJ1-2	TGTGCCAGCAGTCTCCCTGGGACATTCTATGGCTACACCTTC	CASSLPGTFYGYTF
TRBV6-5	-	few	TRBJ1-4	TGTGCCAGCAGCCAAAGTACCCGGGCCTTGGGGAGTGAAAAACTGTTTTTT	CASSQSTRALGSEKLFF
TRBV6-9	-	many	TRBJ1-4	TGTGCCAGCAGCTACGGTGAAAAACTGTTTTTT	CASSYGEKLFF
TRBV2	TRBD2	-	TRBJ2-1	TGTGCCAGCAGTGAGGCTCTAGCGGGGGGCAATGAGCAGTTCTTC	CASSEALAGGNEQFF